The 10 T cell receptor beta chains listed next were all sequenced from one sample in a study of CD8 T cells in ankylosing spondylitis. TCRdb re-called the 5' RACE reads through MiXCR, storing one row per CDR3 protein. The repertoire holds some 240,000 distinct CDR3 sequences, around 7.8% seen once, with almost 7% in the top ten. The sequenced sample consisted of blood, either unsorted or a sorted T cell fraction (not recorded which). The receptors here all came from a male donor with ankylosing spondylitis or in good health (not recorded which).

This clonotype was seen ten or more times. V and J are TRBV12-3 or TRBV12-4 and TRBJ2-3, with D perhaps TRBD1 (5 bases). This CDR3 has 15 residues. Trimming stripped 6 bases from V and 7 bases from J, with 20 bases between. CDR3: CASRKDTSLWNTQYF. The DNA of the CDR3 is TGTGCCAGCAGGAAGGACACTTCTCTATGGAATACGCAGTATTTT.

This clonotype was counted a few times. The rearrangement links TRBV6-2 or TRBV6-3 to TRBJ2-5, with a tentative D call TRBD2 (6 bases). Germline lookup yields CDR1 MNHEY and CDR2 SVGEGT. The ends were cut back, 0 bases at V and 4 bases at J, with 18 bases in the middle. There are 17 residues in the CDR3. CDR3 in amino acids: CASSYSPRDSDGETQYF. CDR3 nucleotide sequence: TGTGCCAGCAGTTACTCACCACGGGACTCGGATGGAGAGACCCAGTACTTC.

This clonotype was observed many times. The gene calls are TRBV5-5 and TRBJ2-3; D possibly uses TRBD1 or TRBD2 (5 bases each). The CDR3 loop spans 14 amino acids. Between the trimmed V and J ends, which lost 2 bases and 4 bases, there was a span of 11 bases. Germline assignment: CDR1 SGHKS and CDR2 YYEKEE (reference sequence). CDR3 amino acids: CASSLGDRADTQYF. The CDR3 DNA reads as TGTGCCAGCAGCTTAGGGGACCGGGCAGATACGCAGTATTTT. The variable domain in full, completed from reference TRBV5-5 and TRBJ2-3, reads DAGVTQSPTHLIKTRGQQVTLRCSPISGHKSVSWYQQVLGQGPQFIFQYYEKEERGRGNFPDRFSARQFPNYSSELNVNALLLGDSALYLCASSLGDRADTQYFGPGTRLTVL.

This clonotype was observed once. This chain links TRBV11-3 with TRBJ2-3, with D perhaps matching TRBD2 (7 bases). The germline V gene encodes CDR1 SGHNT and CDR2 YENEEA. The CDR3 has 15 residues. V was shortened by 0 bases and J by 5 bases, with 12 bases between the two germline ends. The CDR3 sequence is CASSLDRGGGDTQYF. CDR3 DNA sequence: TGTGCCAGCAGCTTAGACAGGGGAGGGGGAGATACGCAGTATTTT.

At least ten counts were recorded for this clonotype. The rearrangement links TRBV6-1 to TRBJ1-1, with 10 positions matching TRBD1. V lost 8 bases, J lost 6 bases, and 6 bases stayed unmatched. The CDR3 contains 13 residues. CDR1 and CDR2 from the germline V gene are MNHNS and SASEGT. The CDR3 region is CASQTTGGPEAFF. For the CDR3, the DNA is TGTGCCAGCCAAACGACAGGGGGCCCTGAAGCTTTCTTT.

The chain joins TRBV9 to TRBJ2-3; 11 bases are shared with TRBD2. The CDR3 covers 17 residues. Germline V gives CDR1 SGDLS, CDR2 YYNGEE. V dropped 7 bases and J dropped 5; count of bases not matched to a gene: 15. CDR3 region: CASGNPTGTSGQDTQYF. The DNA for the CDR3 is TGTGCCAGCGGAAACCCCACTGGGACTAGCGGACAAGATACGCAGTATTTT.

This chain connects TRBV11-2 to TRBJ2-1, with TRBD2 matching over 10 bases. V lost 2 bases to trimming and J lost 6 bases; unmatched junction nucleotides: 13. The CDR3 is made up of 18 amino acids. The germline V gene encodes CDR1 SGHAT and CDR2 FQNNGV. The CDR3 nucleotides are TGTGCCAGCAGCTTAAGGACTAGCGGCTTCTTGACGTCCAATGAGCAGTTCTTC. It translates to CASSLRTSGFLTSNEQFF.

This clonotype was seen many times. V usage is TRBV20-1 and J usage is TRBJ1-2; weak D call: TRBD1 (5 bases). This CDR3 comprises 14 residues. Trimming shortened V by 6 bases and J by 6 bases, and 20 bases separated the two germline ends. Germline V gene data show CDR1 as DFQATT and CDR2 as SNEGSKA (reference sequence). Here the CDR3 DNA reads TGCAGTGCCTCCCTTAAAGGGGCCCTTCATGGCTACACCTTC. It encodes CSASLKGALHGYTF.

The sample holds many counts of this clonotype. J is TRBJ1-1 and V is TRBV5-1; 8 bases match TRBD1. Germline CDR1 SGHRS, CDR2 YFSETQ. CDR3 size: 13 residues. The V gene end was trimmed by 5 bases and the J gene end by 4 bases; junction bases not matched to a gene: 4. CDR3 in DNA: TGCGCCAGCAGTTTTGACAGGGGCACTGAAGCTTTCTTT. The encoded protein is CASSFDRGTEAFF. The full variable domain, in which reference TRBV5-1 and TRBJ1-1 provide the parts outside the CDR3, is KAGVTQTPRYLIKTRGQQVTLSCSPISGHRSVSWYQQTPGQGLQFLFEYFSETQRNKGNFPGRFSGRQFSNSRSEMNVSTLELGDSALYLCASSFDRGTEAFFGQGTRLTVV.

This clonotype was seen ten or more times. V gene TRBV10-3 combines with J gene TRBJ2-1, with TRBD2 matching 8 bases. V gave up 6 bases and J gave up 8 bases; unmatched junction bases: 0. The CDR3 contains 11 residues. Looked up from germline, CDR1 is ENHRY and CDR2 is SYGVKD. CDR3 in DNA: TGTGCCATCAGGACTAGCGATGAGCAGTTCTTC. Translated, it gives CAIRTSDEQFF.